A selection of T cell receptor beta chains follows, all from one sample in a study of blood T cell repertoires in COVID-19. TCRdb keeps only in-frame clones here, not all; method: immunoSEQ multiplex PCR. Seen here are around 130,000 clones, about 83% observed once, and the top ten hold 9.5% to 15%. Input material: peripheral blood. The source is a human donor in a cohort sampled during active COVID-19. CDR3s include the opening cysteine and the closing phenylalanine or tryptophan.

v_call	j_call	cdr3_aa
TRBV6-2/TRBV6-3	TRBJ1-1	CASSYSSRVHTEAFF
TRBV28	TRBJ1-4	CASSIKGGTNEKLFF
TRBV27	TRBJ1-1	CASRPGTGATEAFF
TRBV10-3	TRBJ1-2	CAISESAQGGNGYTF
TRBV6-5	TRBJ2-1	CASGWTGGNEQFF
TRBV20-1	TRBJ2-5	CSASELPAQYF
TRBV19	TRBJ2-2	CASTFQQGNTGELFF
TRBV18	TRBJ2-5	CASSPPSGWETQYF
TRBV5-6	TRBJ2-7	CASSFSLSGGKVYEQYF
TRBV7-2	TRBJ2-7	CASSFAGGPYEQYF
TRBV4-2	TRBJ1-2	CASSQVGAQGGYTF
TRBV18	TRBJ2-2	CASSSRQRNTGELFF
TRBV11-2	TRBJ2-5	CASSLQGLVETQYF
TRBV7-3	TRBJ2-1	CASSSGLADNEQFF
TRBV13	TRBJ2-3	CASSLGRTGRGTDTQYF
TRBV5-6	TRBJ1-4	CASSLATGGGKLFF
TRBV24-1	TRBJ2-3	CATSDAQGAGTDTQYF
TRBV6-6	TRBJ2-7	CASRRTVSSYEQYF
TRBV6-2/TRBV6-3	TRBJ1-2	CASSYGGGPYGYTF
TRBV3-1/TRBV3-2	TRBJ2-7	CASSQGTGIGEQYF
TRBV7-8	TRBJ1-2	CASSLIETSYGYTF
TRBV5-4	TRBJ1-1	CASKPGGPIRHEAFF